These 20 T cell receptor beta chains were sequenced from one sample in a study of shared clonotypes between healthy human individuals. Assay used: immunoSEQ multiplex PCR; TCRdb lists only in-frame clones, some missing. Altogether 950,000 to 1,200,000 clones are present, 60% to 80% being singletons, with the ten largest covering roughly 0.9%. Sequencing was done on a sample of memory CD4+ T cells from PBMCs. Subset denoted: CD45RA-negative fraction. The source is a young man in good health. Some clones in this sample may be carry-over from other donors' samples.

The V call is TRBV6-1, the J call TRBJ2-1, with a possible D match to TRBD1 (5 bases). Germline V CDR1 and CDR2: MNHNS, SASEGT. Trimming cost V 2 bases and J 9 bases, with 20 bases left between them. The CDR3 runs 16 residues. The CDR3 DNA follows: TGTGCCAGCAGTGAACCCTGGGGCCGCGGCTCGGTTGAGCAGTTCTTC. Protein: CASSEPWGRGSVEQFF.

The CDR3 DNA sequence: TGTGCCAGCAGCCAACTCGGGGTTGGGAATCAGCCCCAGCATTTT. As protein: CASSQLGVGNQPQHF. V gene TRBV7-2 combines with J gene TRBJ1-5, with D uncertain. V was shortened by 5 bases and J by 4 bases, with 15 bases between the two germline ends. Germline CDR1 reads SGHTA; CDR2 reads FQGNSA. The CDR3 consists of 15 residues.

This clone was observed once. The sample has other DNA sequences that encode this CDR3 too. The gene calls are TRBV11-2 and TRBJ1-1; maybe TRBD1 (5 bases). CDR3 length equals 14 residues. Germline assignment: CDR1 SGHAT and CDR2 FQNNGV. Trimming pared 1 base from V and 3 bases from J, leaving 9 bases between. DNA of the CDR3: TGTGCCAGCAGCTTAGTTGGGGGACACACTGAAGCTTTCTTT. Its translation: CASSLVGGHTEAFF.

The V gene is TRBV4-1, the J gene TRBJ2-2, with D possibly being TRBD2 (6 bases). V was pared by 0 bases and J by 6 bases, with 14 bases between. Germline V gives CDR1 MGHRA, CDR2 YSYEKL. The CDR3 has 16 residues. CDR3: CASSQDGRGWAGELFF. The CDR3 nucleotides are TGCGCCAGCAGCCAAGACGGACGGGGGTGGGCCGGGGAGCTGTTTTTT.

Written as DNA, the CDR3 is TGTGCCAGCTGCCGTACAGTACACACTGAAGCTTTCTTT. Protein: CASCRTVHTEAFF. The V gene is TRBV5-5, the J gene TRBJ1-1; unclear D gene. CDR1 and CDR2 from the germline V gene are SGHKS and YYEKEE (reference sequence). V lost 7 bases, J lost 3 bases, and 13 bases lay in between. The CDR3 consists of 13 residues.

DNA for the CDR3: TGTGCCAGTAGTATAGCGGTAAGCACAGATACGCAGTATTTT. It codes for CASSIAVSTDTQYF. V is TRBV19 and J is TRBJ2-3; no definite D call. Deletions cut 1 base from V and 0 bases from J, with 5 bases between. Looked up from germline, CDR1 is LNHDA and CDR2 is SQIVND (reference sequence). The CDR3 totals 14 residues.

The chain joins TRBV4-2 to TRBJ2-2; 8 bases are a match to TRBD1. V lost 6 bases and J lost 3; bases outside the gene matches: 3. This CDR3 has 14 amino acids. Germline V lookup: CDR1 LGHNA, CDR2 YNFKEQ. The chain's CDR3 is CASRDRVDTGELFF. The CDR3 DNA follows: TGTGCCAGCAGGGACAGGGTCGACACCGGGGAGCTGTTTTTT.

The chain links TRBV30 to TRBJ1-5, with D unclear. The CDR3 has 13 amino acids. The germline gives CDR1 GTSNPN, CDR2 SVGIG (reference sequence). The V end lost 3 bases, the J end lost 7 bases, and 13 bases lay between the germline ends. The CDR3 loop is CAWSAGLGQPQHF. The CDR3 DNA follows: TGTGCCTGGAGCGCGGGCCTCGGCCAGCCCCAGCATTTT. Drawing the rest from reference TRBV30 and TRBJ1-5, the complete variable domain is SQTIHQWPATLVQPVGSPLSLECTVEGTSNPNLYWYRQAAGRGLQLLFYSVGIGQISSEVPQNLSASRPQDRQFILSSKKLLLSDSGFYLCAWSAGLGQPQHFGDGTRLSIL.

The chain links TRBV18 to TRBJ2-1, with 9 bases identical to TRBD2. Trimming cost V 3 bases and J 3 bases; bases outside gene matches: 18. CDR1 KGHSH and CDR2 LQKENI come from the germline V gene. This CDR3 is 20 amino acids long. The CDR3 protein is CASSPVVSIAGVSGYNEQFF. DNA of the CDR3: TGTGCCAGCTCACCCGTCGTTTCGATAGCGGGAGTGTCTGGCTACAATGAGCAGTTCTTC.

The chain links TRBV29-1 to TRBJ2-3; D is perhaps TRBD1 (5 bases). The germline CDR1 and CDR2 sequences are SQVTM and ANQGSEA. CDR3 size: 12 residues. The CDR3 here is CSTGADTDTQYF. The DNA of the CDR3 is TGCAGTACAGGCGCAGACACAGATACGCAGTATTTT.

The J gene is TRBJ1-2, the V gene TRBV10-3, with a weak D call TRBD1 (6 bases). The germline V gene encodes CDR1 ENHRY and CDR2 SYGVKD. Trimming pared 3 bases from V and 4 bases from J, leaving 15 bases between. CDR3 length equals 15 residues. In DNA, the CDR3 is TGTGCCATCAGTGATCCTGGGGGCCGGGGCTATGGCTACACCTTC. This codes for CAISDPGGRGYGYTF.

The rearrangement uses TRBV5-5 and TRBJ2-7, with TRBD2 as a possible D gene (6 bases). The V end was cut by 5 bases, the J end by 0 bases, with 9 bases between. The CDR3 spans 13 residues. Germline CDR1 and CDR2: SGHKS and YYEKEE (reference sequence). The CDR3 reads CASSRGNSYEQYF. In nucleotides, the CDR3 is TGTGCCAGCAGTCGGGGGAACTCCTACGAGCAGTACTTC.

This chain uses TRBV25-1 with TRBJ1-4; tentatively, D is TRBD1 (6 bases). Trimming cost V 3 bases and J 8 bases, with 19 bases left between them. The CDR3 is made up of 16 amino acids. Per germline, CDR1 MGHDK and CDR2 SYGVNS. The CDR3 reads CASSEGQQGWREKLFF. Here the CDR3 DNA reads TGTGCCAGCAGTGAGGGGCAACAGGGTTGGAGGGAAAAACTGTTTTTT.

The gene calls are TRBV27 and TRBJ1-1; perhaps TRBD1 as D (6 bases). Germline V CDR1 and CDR2: MNHEY, SMNVEV (reference sequence). The CDR3 totals 16 residues. V lost 6 bases to trimming and J lost 4 bases, with 21 bases between them. The CDR3 reads CASSPSGGRGITEAFF. The CDR3 DNA is TGTGCCAGCAGCCCTTCGGGGGGCAGAGGGATCACTGAAGCTTTCTTT.

The chain is built from TRBV7-2 and TRBJ2-3, with TRBD2 matching 11 bases. Per germline, CDR1 SGHTA and CDR2 FQGNSA. Trimming cost V 5 bases and J 4 bases; bases outside gene matches: 5. The CDR3 runs 15 residues. As DNA, the CDR3 is TGTGCCAGCAGCCTTAGCGGGAGGGCCCCAGATACGCAGTATTTT. Translated: CASSLSGRAPDTQYF.

The genes are TRBV6-5 and TRBJ1-1, with 7 positions matching TRBD1. The CDR3 has 15 amino acids. Unmatched junction bases numbered 9, after V lost 5 bases and J lost 3 bases. Germline V lookup: CDR1 MNHEY, CDR2 SVGAGI. Here the CDR3 reads CASSKIQGSDTEAFF. The CDR3 nucleotides read TGTGCCAGCAGTAAAATACAGGGGTCGGACACTGAAGCTTTCTTT.

The V call is TRBV9, the J call TRBJ2-2; D unclear. CDR1 SGDLS and CDR2 YYNGEE come from the germline V gene. V lost 0 bases, J lost 2 bases, and 11 bases lay in between. The CDR3 extends over 16 amino acids. The CDR3 spells CASSVATPLNTGELFF. Written as DNA, the CDR3 is TGTGCCAGCAGCGTAGCTACCCCCTTAAACACCGGGGAGCTGTTTTTT.

V is TRBV5-6 and J is TRBJ1-2; tentatively, D is TRBD1 (6 bases). The CDR3 runs to 15 residues. From germline, CDR1 is SGHDT and CDR2 YYEEEE. The germline V and J ends were trimmed by 0 bases and 7 bases, with 16 bases remaining between them. In nucleotides, the CDR3 is TGTGCCAGCAGCTTGGTGGGACAAGGCCCACTTGGCTACACCTTC. It codes for CASSLVGQGPLGYTF.

As for this clone: This sequence may be a read error, since a much larger clone differs from it by one base. The rearrangement uses TRBV11-1 and TRBJ1-5, with a tentative D call TRBD1 (5 bases). The CDR3 is 13 amino acids. V gave up 0 bases and J gave up 7 bases, with 7 bases separating them. CDR1 and CDR2 (germline): SGHAT, FQDESV (reference sequence). For the CDR3, the DNA is TGTGCCAGCAGCTTAGCGGGGGACCAGCCCCAGCATTTT. It translates to CASSLAGDQPQHF. Combining the CDR3 with reference TRBV11-1 and TRBJ1-5 gives the whole variable domain EAEVAQSPRYKITEKSQAVAFWCDPISGHATLYWYRQILGQGPELLVQFQDESVVDDSQLPKDRFSAERLKGVDSTLKIQPAELGDSAMYLCASSLAGDQPQHFGDGTRLSIL.

This chain joins TRBV20-1 and TRBJ2-3, with 7 nucleotides matching TRBD2. V lost 6 bases and J lost 6; bases outside the gene matches: 3. The germline V gene has CDR1 DFQATT and CDR2 SNEGSKA (reference sequence). This CDR3 region has 11 residues. This chain's CDR3 is CSATGRDTQYF. The CDR3 coding sequence is TGCAGTGCCACCGGGAGGGATACGCAGTATTTT.